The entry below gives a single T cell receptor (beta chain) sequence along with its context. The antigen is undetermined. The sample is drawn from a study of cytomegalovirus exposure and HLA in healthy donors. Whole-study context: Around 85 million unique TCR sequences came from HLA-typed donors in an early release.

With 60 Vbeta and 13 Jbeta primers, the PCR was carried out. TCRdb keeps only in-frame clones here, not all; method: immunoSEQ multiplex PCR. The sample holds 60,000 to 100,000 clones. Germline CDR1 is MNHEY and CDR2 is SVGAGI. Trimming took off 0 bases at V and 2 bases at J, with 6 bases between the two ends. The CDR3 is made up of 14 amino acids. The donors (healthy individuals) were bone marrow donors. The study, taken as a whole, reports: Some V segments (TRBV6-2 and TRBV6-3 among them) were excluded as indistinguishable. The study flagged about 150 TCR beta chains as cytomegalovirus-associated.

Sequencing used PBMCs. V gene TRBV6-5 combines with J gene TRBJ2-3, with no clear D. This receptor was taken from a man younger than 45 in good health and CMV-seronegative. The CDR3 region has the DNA TGTGCCAGCAGTTACTCTTTAGCCACAGATACGCAGTATTTT. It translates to CASSYSLATDTQYF.